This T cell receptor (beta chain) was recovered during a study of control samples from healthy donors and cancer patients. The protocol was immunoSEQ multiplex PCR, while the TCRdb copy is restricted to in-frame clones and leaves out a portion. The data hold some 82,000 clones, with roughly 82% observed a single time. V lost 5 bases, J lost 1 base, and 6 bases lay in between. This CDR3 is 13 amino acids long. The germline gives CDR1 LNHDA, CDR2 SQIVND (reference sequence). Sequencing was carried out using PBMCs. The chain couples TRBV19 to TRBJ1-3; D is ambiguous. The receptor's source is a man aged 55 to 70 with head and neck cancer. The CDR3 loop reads CASSPWSGNTIYF. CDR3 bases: TGTGCCAGTAGTCCGTGGTCTGGAAACACCATATATTTT.